What follows are 4 T cell receptor beta chains derived from one specimen sequenced in a study of blood T cells in healthy people across ages. Alongside a J-beta primer mix, a sample-barcoded 5' primer served in a second PCR lasting roughly 6 to 12 cycles. TCRdb used MiXCR to reprocess the 5' RACE reads, holding one entry per CDR3 protein. The table lists roughly 550,000 distinct CDR3 sequences, nearly 25% of them singletons, with approximately 10% in the top ten. These same records also appear under a second study, on T cells of mothers and their children.

The sample was blood. The source is a boy between 5 and 17 years old in good health.

This clonotype has only a few counts. This chain links TRBV20-1 with TRBJ2-5, with 12 bases identical to TRBD2. TRBJ2-1 matches the DNA end more closely, so the J call is doubtful. Germline assignment: CDR1 DFQATT and CDR2 SNEGSKA (reference sequence). The CDR3 totals 16 residues. CDR3 DNA sequence: TGCAGTGCTTCCCCGCCCCTAGCGGGGGGGTACAATGAGCAGTTCTTC. Its protein is CSASPPLAGGYNEQFF.

This clonotype was seen a handful of times. The chain joins TRBV24-1 to TRBJ1-1, with D uncertain. The CDR3 totals 13 residues. Trimming took off 2 bases at V and 5 bases at J, with 8 bases between the two ends. Germline CDR1 reads KGHDR; CDR2 reads SFDVKD. The CDR3 coding sequence is TGTGCCACCAGTGATTCCCCTACAACTGAAGCTTTCTTT. Translation gives CATSDSPTTEAFF.

The V call is TRBV6-1, the J call TRBJ1-2; D is unresolved. The germline V gene encodes CDR1 MNHNS and CDR2 SASEGT. The V end lost 10 bases, the J end lost 6 bases, and 9 bases lay between the germline ends. This CDR3 has 10 residues. This chain's CDR3 is CATRRDGYTF. Here the CDR3 DNA reads TGTGCCACCCGTAGGGATGGCTACACCTTC.

The chain carries TRBV9 and TRBJ2-7; TRBD2 might be the D (5 bases). In germline, CDR1 is SGDLS, CDR2 YYNGEE. V lost 3 bases and J lost 6, with 10 bases in between. CDR3 length: 12 residues. The CDR3 nucleotides read TGTGCCAGCAGCGACGGGGTGGGCGAGCAGTACTTC. It is translated as CASSDGVGEQYF.